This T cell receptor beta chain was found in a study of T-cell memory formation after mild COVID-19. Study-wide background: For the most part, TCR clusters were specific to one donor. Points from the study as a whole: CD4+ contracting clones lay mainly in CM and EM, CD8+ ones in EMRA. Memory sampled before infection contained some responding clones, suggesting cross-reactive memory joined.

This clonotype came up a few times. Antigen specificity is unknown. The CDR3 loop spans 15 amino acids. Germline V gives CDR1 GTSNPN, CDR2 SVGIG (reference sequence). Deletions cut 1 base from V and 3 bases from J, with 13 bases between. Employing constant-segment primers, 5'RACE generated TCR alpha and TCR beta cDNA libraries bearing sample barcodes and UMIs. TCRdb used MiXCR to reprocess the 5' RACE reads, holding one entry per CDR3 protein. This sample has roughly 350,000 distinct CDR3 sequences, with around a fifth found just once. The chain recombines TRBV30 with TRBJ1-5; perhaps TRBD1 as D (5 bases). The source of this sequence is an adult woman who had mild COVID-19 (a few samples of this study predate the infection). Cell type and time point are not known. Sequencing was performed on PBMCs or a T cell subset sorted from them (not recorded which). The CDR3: CAWSAPGYSNQPQHF. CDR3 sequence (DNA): TGTGCCTGGAGTGCACCAGGGTATTCCAATCAGCCCCAGCATTTT.